Shown below are 8 T cell receptor beta chains from a single sample sequenced in a study of CD4+ T cells in melanoma. The method was immunoSEQ multiplex PCR; TCRdb's version includes in-frame clones alone and lacks a portion of them. The table shows 10,000 or so clones, with roughly two thirds occurring only once. Sequencing input: cells from a culture (not recorded whether cultured in vitro). The receptors stem from a human donor with melanoma.

This clone was seen only once. The rearrangement links TRBV30 to TRBJ1-6; TRBD1 might be the D (5 bases). This CDR3 has 21 amino acids. Deletions cut 1 base from V and 9 bases from J, with 34 bases between. CDR1 is GTSNPN and CDR2 is SVGIG in the germline V gene (reference sequence). The CDR3 loop is CAWSEFPWARDGKEEGSPLHF. In DNA form, the CDR3 reads TGTGCCTGGAGTGAGTTTCCCTGGGCCCGGGACGGCAAAGAGGAGGGTTCACCCCTCCACTTT.

The rearrangement joins TRBV6-5 to TRBJ2-2; D remains unclear. Germline CDR1 and CDR2: MNHEY and SVGAGI. The length of the CDR3 is 15 residues. Trimming took off 5 bases at V and 0 bases at J, with 10 bases between the two ends. In DNA form, the CDR3 reads TGTGCCAGCAGTCTACGGACGGCGAACACCGGGGAGCTGTTTTTT. Encoded protein: CASSLRTANTGELFF.

This clone showed up just a few times. The rearrangement links TRBV6-1 to TRBJ2-7; D may be TRBD1 or TRBD2 (6 bases each). V was pared by 2 bases and J by 2 bases, with 10 bases between. The CDR3 length is 14 residues. The germline CDR1 and CDR2 sequences are MNHNS and SASEGT. CDR3 sequence reads: CASSEKGGTYEQYF. CDR3 nucleotides: TGTGCCAGCAGTGAAAAGGGGGGAACCTACGAGCAGTACTTC.

This clone showed up just once. The chain employs TRBV6-1 and TRBJ1-1, with D uncertain. V gave up 4 bases and J gave up 6 bases, with 18 bases separating them. Germline loops: CDR1 MNHNS, CDR2 SASEGT. The CDR3 runs to 15 residues. The CDR3 reads CASSAQLTKFPEAFF. The CDR3 nucleotides read TGTGCCAGCAGTGCCCAATTAACCAAGTTTCCTGAAGCTTTCTTT.

The chain carries TRBV5-4 and TRBJ2-7; TRBD1 matches 10 bases. The V segment lost 4 bases and the J segment 6 bases; nucleotides outside the gene matches: 16. Per the germline V gene, CDR1 is SGHNT and CDR2 is YYREEE (reference sequence). The CDR3 loop spans 17 amino acids. DNA for the CDR3: TGTGCCAGCAGCCCCTCGGGGACGTGGACAGGGGGAGGCGAGCAGTACTTC. This encodes CASSPSGTWTGGGEQYF.

The CDR3 is CASSPWRDTEAFF. The CDR3 DNA reads as TGTGCCAGCTCACCATGGCGGGACACTGAAGCTTTCTTT. The chain combines TRBV18 with TRBJ1-1; no clear D gene. V was clipped by 2 bases and J by 3 bases, with 7 bases between them. The length of the CDR3 is 13 residues. Germline V gene lookup returns CDR1 KGHSH and CDR2 LQKENI.

This chain links TRBV9 with TRBJ2-3; D unresolved. CDR3 length equals 11 residues. Germline V CDR1 and CDR2: SGDLS, YYNGEE. Trimming left V 4 bases short and J 4 bases short, with 4 bases between. As DNA, the CDR3 is TGTGCCAGCAGCCAAGCAGATACGCAGTATTTT. Translation: CASSQADTQYF.

The V gene is TRBV29-1, the J gene TRBJ2-5; 8 nucleotides align to TRBD2. This CDR3 comprises 12 residues. Germline V CDR1 and CDR2: SQVTM, ANQGSEA. V dropped 7 bases and J dropped 3; count of bases not matched to a gene: 4. The CDR3 loop reads CSGVSGEETQYF. The CDR3 DNA follows: TGCAGCGGAGTTAGCGGGGAAGAGACCCAGTACTTC.